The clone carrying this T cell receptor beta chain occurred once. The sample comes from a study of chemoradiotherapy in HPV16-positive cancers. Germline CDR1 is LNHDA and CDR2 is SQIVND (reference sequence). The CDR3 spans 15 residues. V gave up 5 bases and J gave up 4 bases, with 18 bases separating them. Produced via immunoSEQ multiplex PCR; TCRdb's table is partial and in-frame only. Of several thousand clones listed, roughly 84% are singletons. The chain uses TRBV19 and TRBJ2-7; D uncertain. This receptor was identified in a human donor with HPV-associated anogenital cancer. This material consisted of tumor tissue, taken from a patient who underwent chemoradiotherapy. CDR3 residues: CASSWRLGRRYEQYF. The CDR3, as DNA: TGTGCCAGTAGTTGGAGACTCGGACGAAGGTACGAGCAGTACTTC.